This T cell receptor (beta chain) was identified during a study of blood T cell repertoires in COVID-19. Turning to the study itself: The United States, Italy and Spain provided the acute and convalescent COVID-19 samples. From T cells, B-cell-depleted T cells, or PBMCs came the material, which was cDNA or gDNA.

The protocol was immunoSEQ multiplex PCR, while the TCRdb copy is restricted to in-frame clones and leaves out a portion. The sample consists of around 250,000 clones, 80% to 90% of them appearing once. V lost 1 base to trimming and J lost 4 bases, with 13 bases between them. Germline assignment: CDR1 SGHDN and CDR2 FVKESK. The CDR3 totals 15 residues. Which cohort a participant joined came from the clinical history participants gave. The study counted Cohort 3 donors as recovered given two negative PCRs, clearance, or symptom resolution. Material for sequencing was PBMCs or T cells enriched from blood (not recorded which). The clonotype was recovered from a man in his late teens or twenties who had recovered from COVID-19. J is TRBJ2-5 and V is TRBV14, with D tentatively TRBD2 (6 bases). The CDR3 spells CASSQGLVFPETQYF. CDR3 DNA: TGTGCCAGCAGCCAAGGACTAGTCTTTCCAGAGACCCAGTACTTC.